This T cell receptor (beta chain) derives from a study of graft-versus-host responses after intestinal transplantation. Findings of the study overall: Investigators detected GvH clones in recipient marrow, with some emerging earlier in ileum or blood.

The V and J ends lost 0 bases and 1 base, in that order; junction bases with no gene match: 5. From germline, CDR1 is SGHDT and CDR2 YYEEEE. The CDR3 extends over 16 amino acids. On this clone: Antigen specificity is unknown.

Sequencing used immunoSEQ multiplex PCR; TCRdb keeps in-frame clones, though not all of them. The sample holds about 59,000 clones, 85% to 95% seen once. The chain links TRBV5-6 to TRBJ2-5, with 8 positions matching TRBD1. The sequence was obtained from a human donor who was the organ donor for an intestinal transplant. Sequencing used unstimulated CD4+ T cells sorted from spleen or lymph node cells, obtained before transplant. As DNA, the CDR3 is TGTGCCAGCAGCTTGGAGGGGGACAGGACCCAAGAGACCCAGTACTTC. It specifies CASSLEGDRTQETQYF.